Described below is a single TCR beta chain sequence and its context. The data were taken from a study of blood T cell repertoires in COVID-19. Study at large: The United States, Italy and Spain provided the acute and convalescent COVID-19 samples. Sources were T cells, B-cell-depleted T cells, or PBMCs; the material itself was cDNA or gDNA.

Clones were sequenced by immunoSEQ multiplex PCR, and TCRdb holds only the in-frame ones, with some missing. The sample lists around 270,000 clones, under 90% occurring once. The CDR3 is 15 residues long. The V and J ends lost 3 bases and 8 bases, in that order; junction bases with no gene match: 8. Germline CDR1 and CDR2: SNHLY and FYNNEI. The chain links TRBV2 to TRBJ2-1; 9 nucleotides match TRBD2. The sequenced sample consisted of peripheral blood. The TCR comes from a man in his fifties or sixties with acute or convalescent COVID-19. The CDR3 reads CASSEGGGASDEQFF. DNA for the CDR3: TGTGCCAGCAGTGAGGGCGGGGGGGCTTCTGATGAGCAGTTCTTC.